The sample holds many counts of the clone carrying this T cell receptor beta chain. TCRdb reprocessed the PCR reads using MiXCR. The sample has approximately 79,000 clones, about 9.1% seen once. No patient had received any treatment before thyroid surgery. This sample was included in a study of metastatic and nonmetastatic thyroid tumors. The origin of this receptor is a female donor with papillary thyroid cancer or a benign thyroid nodule (not recorded which). Some clones in this sample may be carry-over from other donors' samples. The sample was blood.

The CDR3 here is CASSMGGYETQYF. The CDR3 DNA reads as TGTGCCAGTAGTATGGGGGGGTACGAGACCCAGTACTTC. The chain recombines TRBV19 with TRBJ2-5; 7 positions agree with TRBD2. CDR3 length equals 13 residues. Germline V lookup: CDR1 LNHDA, CDR2 SQIVND (reference sequence). V trimming: 3 bases; J trimming: 5 bases; junction bases outside the gene matches: 3.